The present entry profiles one T cell receptor (beta chain) with its context. The J segment lost 8 bases and the V segment lost 7 bases, leaving 5 bases of the junction unmatched. This CDR3 has 13 amino acids. Germline CDR1 PRHDT, CDR2 FYEKMQ (reference sequence). These data come from a study of blood T cell repertoires in COVID-19. Study-level background: COVID-19 samples from acute and convalescent phases originated in the United States, Italy and Spain. The cDNA or gDNA used as material had been derived from T cells, B-cell-depleted T cells, or PBMCs.

Across 24 US areas, participants ranged in age from about 18 to 89 years. Clones were sequenced by immunoSEQ multiplex PCR, and TCRdb holds only the in-frame ones, with some missing. Of about 160,000 clones in the sample, about 85% were seen once. This sequence originates from a woman in her forties with acute COVID-19. Sequenced sample: PBMCs or T cells enriched from blood (not recorded which). The rearrangement links TRBV13 to TRBJ1-4; 9 bases fit TRBD1. The CDR3 is CASTTGGAEKLFF. In DNA form, the CDR3 reads TGTGCCAGCACTACAGGGGGCGCGGAAAAACTGTTTTTT.